The clone carrying this TCR beta chain turned up a few times. Its antigen is undetermined. The source of the sample is a study of cytomegalovirus exposure and HLA in healthy donors. Study-wide points: An analysis was carried out later, and it reportedly showed fewer N-insertions in an Asian-associated ancestry cluster than the approximately 610-donor mean. Some V segments, TRBV6-2 and TRBV6-3 among them, were indistinguishable and were therefore excluded.

V was pared by 0 bases and J by 0 bases, with 9 bases between. This CDR3 comprises 17 residues. Germline loops: CDR1 LGHNA, CDR2 YNFKEQ. This PCR relied on a set of 60 Vbeta primers and 13 Jbeta primers. Using immunoSEQ multiplex PCR, the repertoire was profiled, and TCRdb retains in-frame clones only, with some absent. The repertoire has 150,000 to 200,000 clones, about three quarters of them found once; the top ten carry less than 1.6%. V gene TRBV4-2 combines with J gene TRBJ1-6; unclear D gene. The sequence was obtained from a girl aged 5-17 years in good health and CMV-seronegative. The source material was PBMCs. The CDR3 here is CASSQEAVSSYNSPLHF. The DNA of the CDR3 is TGTGCCAGCAGCCAAGAAGCGGTTAGCTCCTATAATTCACCCCTCCACTTT.